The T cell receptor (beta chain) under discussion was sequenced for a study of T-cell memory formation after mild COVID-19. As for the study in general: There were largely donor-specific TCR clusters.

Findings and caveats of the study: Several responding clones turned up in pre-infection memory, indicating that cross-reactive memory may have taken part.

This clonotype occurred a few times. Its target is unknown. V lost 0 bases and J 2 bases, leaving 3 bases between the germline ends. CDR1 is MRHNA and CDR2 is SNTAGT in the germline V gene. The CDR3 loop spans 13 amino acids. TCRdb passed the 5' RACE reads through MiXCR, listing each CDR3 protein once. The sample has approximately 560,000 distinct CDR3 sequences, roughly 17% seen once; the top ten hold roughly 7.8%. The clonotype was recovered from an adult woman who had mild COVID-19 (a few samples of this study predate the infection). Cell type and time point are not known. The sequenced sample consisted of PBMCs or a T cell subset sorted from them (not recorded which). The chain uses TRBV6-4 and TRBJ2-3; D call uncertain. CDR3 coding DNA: TGTGCCAGCAGTGACTCGGCCACAGATACGCAGTATTTT. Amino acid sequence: CASSDSATDTQYF.